One and the same sample provided the 18 T cell receptor beta chains below, sequenced in a study of identical twins. TCRdb redid the calling of the 5' RACE reads with MiXCR, one entry per CDR3 protein. Counted here are approximately 600,000 distinct CDR3 sequences, 7.1% occurring once; the ten biggest clones make up over 1.5%. The sample also formed part of further work on yellow fever vaccine responses in identical twins.

The source material was PBMCs. The source of these receptors is a woman aged 18-30 years in good health.

This clonotype was seen ten or more times. This rearrangement joins TRBV29-1 to TRBJ2-7; no clear D. Per the germline V gene, CDR1 is SQVTM and CDR2 is ANQGSEA. The CDR3 has 15 amino acids. Trimming stripped 1 base from V and 0 bases from J, with 13 bases between. CDR3 sequence (DNA): TGCAGCGTTGAAGTGGCAGCCCACCCCTCCTACGAGCAGTACTTC. It yields the protein CSVEVAAHPSYEQYF.

This clonotype has more than one count but fewer than ten. The chain couples TRBV12-3 or TRBV12-4 to TRBJ1-1, with D unresolved. This CDR3 has 11 amino acids. Trimming removed 5 bases at V and 11 bases at J, with 12 bases between. CDR3: CASSLLSWAFF. The CDR3 DNA sequence: TGTGCCAGCAGTCTCCTGTCCTGGGCTTTCTTT.

This clonotype occurred many times. This sequence joins TRBV6-1 and TRBJ1-2; 8 bases align to TRBD1. The CDR3 runs to 13 residues. CDR1 and CDR2 (germline): MNHNS, SASEGT. V gave up 6 bases and J gave up 5 bases; unmatched junction bases: 5. CDR3 DNA sequence: TGTGCCAGCAGGGGGACAGGAAGATATGGCTACACCTTC. Translated: CASRGTGRYGYTF.

This clonotype was observed a few times. CDR3 region: CASTEMTGVGYGYTF. CDR3 coding DNA: TGTGCCAGCACCGAGATGACAGGGGTCGGCTATGGCTACACCTTC. The chain joins TRBV12-3 or TRBV12-4 to TRBJ1-2, with 8 nucleotides matching TRBD1. The length of the CDR3 is 15 residues. V lost 7 bases to trimming and J lost 4 bases; unmatched junction nucleotides: 11.

Remarks on this clonotype: A clone one base away is much larger, so this may be a read error. The rearrangement links TRBV20-1 to TRBJ2-7; TRBD1 might be the D (5 bases). CDR1 and CDR2 (germline): DFQATT, SNEGSKA (reference sequence). This CDR3 is 16 amino acids long. V was shortened by 1 base and J by 0 bases, with 16 bases between the two germline ends. CDR3 protein: CSARGVGLTSSYEQYF. CDR3 nucleotides: TGCAGTGCTAGAGGGGTGGGGCTAACGAGCTCCTACGAGCAGTACTTC.

The sample holds a few counts of this clonotype. This chain links TRBV12-3 or TRBV12-4 with TRBJ1-2, with D possibly matching TRBD1 (6 bases). The ends were cut back, 6 bases at V and 6 bases at J, with 14 bases in the middle. There are 13 residues in the CDR3. CDR3: CASRRTVWDGYTF. The CDR3 nucleotides read TGTGCCAGCAGAAGGACAGTTTGGGATGGCTACACCTTC.

The chain employs TRBV20-1 and TRBJ2-7; the match to TRBD2 covers 15 bases. The CDR3 is 16 residues long. V dropped 5 bases and J dropped 4; count of bases not matched to a gene: 9. Looked up from germline, CDR1 is DFQATT and CDR2 is SNEGSKA (reference sequence). The CDR3 sequence is CSAPTWTSGRGYEQYF. CDR3 DNA sequence: TGCAGTGCTCCGACCTGGACTAGCGGGAGGGGGTACGAGCAGTACTTC.

Many counts were recorded for this clonotype. V gene TRBV5-1 combines with J gene TRBJ2-2; 7 bases fit TRBD1. Germline assignment: CDR1 SGHRS and CDR2 YFSETQ. CDR3 length equals 15 residues. Trimming took 4 bases from V and 7 from J; bases not matched to a gene: 10. CDR3 loop: CASSKNDRASGELFF. CDR3 nucleotides: TGCGCCAGCAGCAAAAACGACAGGGCTAGCGGGGAGCTGTTTTTT. Complete variable domain (other parts from reference TRBV5-1 and TRBJ2-2): KAGVTQTPRYLIKTRGQQVTLSCSPISGHRSVSWYQQTPGQGLQFLFEYFSETQRNKGNFPGRFSGRQFSNSRSEMNVSTLELGDSALYLCASSKNDRASGELFFGEGSRLTVL.

The gene calls are TRBV28 and TRBJ2-3, with 7 nucleotides matching TRBD2. V dropped 5 bases and J dropped 0; count of bases not matched to a gene: 5. CDR1 MDHEN and CDR2 SYDVKM come from the germline V gene. This CDR3 is built from 15 residues. The CDR3 loop reads CASSTTAGSTDTQYF. The CDR3 coding sequence is TGTGCCAGCAGTACCACAGCGGGAAGCACAGATACGCAGTATTTT.

The chain carries TRBV9 and TRBJ2-1, with a tentative D call TRBD1 (5 bases). The V end lost 0 bases, the J end lost 11 bases, and 9 bases lay between the germline ends. From germline, CDR1 is SGDLS and CDR2 YYNGEE. The length of the CDR3 is 12 residues. The CDR3 spells CASSVVWTQQFF. The CDR3 nucleotides are TGTGCCAGCAGCGTAGTTTGGACACAGCAGTTCTTC.

This clonotype turned up a few times. The rearrangement joins TRBV7-9 to TRBJ1-2, with a possible D match to TRBD1 (5 bases). V gave up 3 bases and J gave up 1 base, with 9 bases separating them. The CDR3 sequence is 14 residues long. Looked up from germline, CDR1 is SEHNR and CDR2 is FQNEAQ (reference sequence). The CDR3 DNA follows: TGTGCCAGCAGCTTGGACACAGATAACTATGGCTACACCTTC. The encoded protein is CASSLDTDNYGYTF.

This clonotype has more than one count but fewer than ten. The chain is built from TRBV6-2 or TRBV6-3 and TRBJ2-3, with D unresolved. Trimming removed 5 bases from V and 4 bases from J, with 7 bases in between. Germline V lookup: CDR1 MNHEY, CDR2 SVGEGT. The CDR3 consists of 12 residues. CDR3 protein: CASSIAPDTQYF. DNA for the CDR3: TGTGCCAGCAGTATCGCGCCAGATACGCAGTATTTT.

This clonotype has ten or more counts. The rearrangement uses TRBV2 and TRBJ2-3; D is perhaps TRBD1 (6 bases). The germline V and J ends were trimmed by 4 bases and 7 bases, with 9 bases remaining between them. Germline CDR1 and CDR2: SNHLY and FYNNEI. CDR3 length: 12 residues. The CDR3 loop is CASSGTVYTQYF. Here the CDR3 DNA reads TGTGCCAGCAGTGGGACAGTCTATACGCAGTATTTT.

This clonotype appeared a few times. The chain uses TRBV7-7 and TRBJ2-5; D uncertain. Between the trimmed V and J ends, which lost 3 bases and 2 bases, there was a span of 7 bases. Germline V gene lookup returns CDR1 SSHAT and CDR2 FNYEAQ (reference sequence). The CDR3 totals 13 residues. This chain's CDR3 is CASSLPQQETQYF. In DNA, the CDR3 is TGTGCCAGCAGCTTGCCACAGCAAGAGACCCAGTACTTC.

Remarks on this clonotype: This may arise from a read error, as a much more abundant clone is one base away. The V and J genes are TRBV3-1 and TRBJ2-2; TRBD1 might be the D (5 bases). Germline V CDR1 and CDR2: LGHDT, YNNKEL (reference sequence). The CDR3 has 16 amino acids. Here the CDR3 DNA reads TGTGCCTGCAGCCAAGCAGCGACAGCGAACACCGGGGAGCTGTTTTTT. This encodes CACSQAATANTGELFF.

The CDR3: CSARAASGKHQETQYF. Written as DNA, the CDR3 is TGCAGTGCTAGAGCGGCTAGCGGCAAACACCAAGAGACCCAGTACTTC. J is TRBJ2-5 and V is TRBV20-1; 7 nucleotides line up with TRBD2. Germline assignment: CDR1 DFQATT and CDR2 SNEGSKA (reference sequence). The CDR3 runs to 16 residues. The ends lost 1 base at V and 0 bases at J; junction bases unmatched: 8.

This clonotype has a count of ten or more. The chain couples TRBV20-1 to TRBJ1-6, with unresolved D. Trimming removed 3 bases at V and 6 bases at J, with 15 bases between. Germline loops: CDR1 DFQATT, CDR2 SNEGSKA (reference sequence). The length of the CDR3 is 15 residues. The CDR3 is CSASGPQVLNSPLHF. For the CDR3, the DNA is TGCAGTGCTAGTGGACCCCAGGTTCTTAATTCACCCCTCCACTTT.

This clonotype occurred a few times. The chain carries TRBV14 and TRBJ2-7; perhaps TRBD1 as D (5 bases). CDR3 length: 18 residues. V lost 0 bases, J lost 3 bases, and 21 bases lay in between. CDR1 is SGHDN, CDR2 FVKESK, per germline. Here the CDR3 DNA reads TGTGCCAGCAGCCAAGATGGCAGGGTAAATAATTCTGACTACGAGCAGTACGTC. This encodes CASSQDGRVNNSDYEQYV.